This TCR beta chain was observed in a study of T cell responses to AZD1222 COVID-19 vaccine. Study results and limitations: Increases in Spike-specific TCR breadth and depth were seen after two AZD1222 doses. Spike as a whole was targeted by vaccine-associated CD4 TCRs, dominant at 160-218 and 743-854. Unmutated regions of variants are reportedly targeted by nearly half of spike-specific TCRs.

The ends lost 0 bases at V and 5 bases at J; junction bases unmatched: 6. This CDR3 contains 16 residues. The germline CDR1 and CDR2 sequences are LNHDA and SQIVND (reference sequence). Assay: immunoSEQ multiplex PCR; the TCRdb copy retains only in-frame clones and omits some. There are roughly 80,000 clones in the sample; around nine tenths occur only once, and 11% lies in the top ten. Concerning this clone: Its antigen is still unknown.

The chain links TRBV19 to TRBJ1-4; 7 bases match TRBD1. The input for sequencing was peripheral blood, taken 28 days after the second AZD1222 dose. This sequence originates from an adult who received the AZD1222 COVID-19 vaccine. The CDR3 here is CASSIDWQGGNEKLFF. The CDR3 DNA reads TGTGCCAGTAGTATAGATTGGCAGGGGGGGAATGAAAAACTGTTTTTT.